This note documents a single TCR beta chain sequence. Its cognate antigen is unknown. The data derive from a study of T-cell reconstitution after alpha-beta-depleted transplantation in children. Germline lookup yields CDR1 DFQATT and CDR2 SNEGSKA (reference sequence). V was clipped by 2 bases and J by 3 bases; unmatched bases: 8. The CDR3 totals 16 residues. Unique molecular identifiers were incorporated into the prepared TCRbeta library. Using its own MiXCR run on the PCR reads, TCRdb lists one record per CDR3 protein. The profile covers about 460,000 distinct CDR3 sequences, with more than 9.5% appearing a single time and around 15% taken by the ten largest. General study points: Expanded graft clones, several hundred of them, were reportedly the source of alpha-beta T cells about two months after transplant. In some patients, recipient T cells and intrathymic progenitors surviving conditioning explained high day-60 diversity. Fresh T-cell production supplied most of the T-cell counts and diversity seen one year after transplant.

V gene TRBV20-1 combines with J gene TRBJ2-3; 10 nucleotides match TRBD2. The specimen comprised PBMCs, mostly from graft donor cells, sampled 180 days after TCRalphabeta/CD19-depleted stem cell transplant. The sequence was obtained from a female patient aged 2 to 10 who had a stem cell transplant for aplastic anemia, so the T cells may come from the graft donor. The CDR3 here is CSARYPLAGLTDTQYF. The CDR3 coding sequence is TGCAGTGCTAGATACCCACTAGCGGGGCTAACAGATACGCAGTATTTT.